Each of the 15 T cell receptor beta chains below was sequenced from the same sample in a study of blood T cells in healthy people across ages. A second PCR, run for roughly 7 to 11 cycles, used a sample-barcoded 5' primer plus a J-beta primer mix. TCRdb re-analysed the 5' RACE reads in MiXCR, keeping a single row per CDR3 protein. The data hold 660,000 or so distinct CDR3 sequences, with under 65% observed a single time. Sequencing input: blood. The receptors were gathered from a man in his fifties or sixties in good health.

The chain links TRBV2 to TRBJ2-1; D assignment may be TRBD1 or TRBD2 (5 bases each). The germline V gene encodes CDR1 SNHLY and CDR2 FYNNEI. This CDR3 is 13 amino acids long. The ends were cut back, 8 bases at V and 6 bases at J, with 14 bases in the middle. Here the CDR3 reads CASPAGGVNEQFF. In DNA, the CDR3 is TGTGCCAGCCCCGCTGGGGGAGTCAATGAGCAGTTCTTC.

The J gene is TRBJ1-1, the V gene TRBV7-9; the match to TRBD1 covers 7 bases. Germline V CDR1 and CDR2: SEHNR, FQNEAQ (reference sequence). The CDR3 is 15 residues long. Trimming cost V 5 bases and J 1 base; bases outside gene matches: 7. The chain's CDR3 is CASSPSSGGNTEAFF. The DNA for the CDR3 is TGTGCCAGCAGCCCGAGTTCAGGGGGGAACACTGAAGCTTTCTTT. Supplemented by reference TRBV7-9 and TRBJ1-1, the full variable domain reads DTGVSQNPRHKITKRGQNVTFRCDPISEHNRLYWYRQTLGQGPEFLTYFQNEAQLEKSRLLSDRFSAERPKGSFSTLEIQRTEQGDSAMYLCASSPSSGGNTEAFFGQGTRLTVV.

This clonotype was picked up a small number of times. The chain combines TRBV5-8 with TRBJ2-1, with TRBD2 identical over 9 bases. Gene TRBJ2-7 matches the end of the DNA better, so the J call may be wrong. Germline CDR1 and CDR2: SGHTS and YDEGEE. This CDR3 comprises 15 residues. Written as DNA, the CDR3 is TGTGCCAGCAGCCGCGGGGGGGCCTCCTACAATGAGCAGTACTTC. It yields the protein CASSRGGASYNEQYF.

This clonotype was seen a few times. The chain has TRBV29-1 and TRBJ2-7; D gene uncertain. The germline CDR1 and CDR2 sequences are SQVTM and ANQGSEA. The CDR3 sequence is 11 residues long. The V end lost 6 bases, the J end lost 7 bases, and 13 bases lay between the germline ends. The DNA of the CDR3 is TGCAGCGTCCCTGGGCCGGCTGAGCAGTACTTC. Translating it yields CSVPGPAEQYF.

V usage is TRBV27 and J usage is TRBJ2-6; D may be TRBD1 (8 bases). Germline V gives CDR1 MNHEY, CDR2 SMNVEV (reference sequence). The CDR3 runs to 18 residues. V lost 6 bases, J lost 0 bases, and 18 bases lay in between. The DNA for the CDR3 is TGTGCCAGCAGAGAAGCGGGACAGGCGAGCTCTGGGGCCAACGTCCTGACTTTC. This encodes CASREAGQASSGANVLTF.

V gene TRBV2 combines with J gene TRBJ1-1; no clear D gene. Trimming took 7 bases from V and 2 from J, leaving 11 bases between them. Looked up from germline, CDR1 is SNHLY and CDR2 is FYNNEI. The CDR3 is made up of 13 amino acids. The CDR3: CASNTVRNTEAFF. CDR3 nucleotides: TGTGCCAGCAACACTGTAAGAAACACTGAAGCTTTCTTT.

This clonotype was found a few times. The chain carries TRBV4-1 and TRBJ2-7; no definite D call. CDR3 length: 13 amino acids. CDR1 is MGHRA and CDR2 is YSYEKL in the germline V gene. Trimming stripped 0 bases from V and 5 bases from J, with 8 bases between. The CDR3 DNA reads TGCGCCAGCAGCCAAGAAGCGTTCGACGAGCAGTACTTC. The encoded protein is CASSQEAFDEQYF.

Only one count was recorded for this clonotype. This chain links TRBV5-1 with TRBJ2-6; tentatively, D is TRBD1 (6 bases). The length of the CDR3 is 18 residues. Germline values: CDR1 SGHRS, CDR2 YFSETQ. Trimming took 3 bases from V and 1 from J, leaving 17 bases between them. CDR3: CASSYAGQSRSGANVLTF. The CDR3, as DNA: TGCGCCAGCAGCTACGCCGGACAGTCCCGATCTGGGGCCAACGTCCTGACTTTC.

The chain has TRBV6-1 and TRBJ1-4, with a tentative D call TRBD1 (5 bases). The CDR3 is made up of 14 amino acids. Per germline, CDR1 MNHNS and CDR2 SASEGT. V was cut by 3 bases and J by 5 bases, with 10 bases left in between. This CDR3 reads CASSDRGLNEKLFF. In DNA form, the CDR3 reads TGTGCCAGCAGTGACCGGGGCCTGAATGAAAAACTGTTTTTT.

The gene calls are TRBV6-5 and TRBJ2-3; tentatively, D is TRBD2 (6 bases). V was pared by 0 bases and J by 3 bases, with 16 bases between. Per germline, CDR1 MNHEY and CDR2 SVGAGI. CDR3 length: 17 residues. CDR3 loop: CASSYSAGPIGTDTQYF. The CDR3 bases are TGTGCCAGCAGTTACTCGGCGGGGCCCATTGGGACAGATACGCAGTATTTT.

DNA of the CDR3: TGTGCCAGCAGCTTAGCGGGGACAGGGCCCTACAATGAGCAGTTCTTC. It specifies CASSLAGTGPYNEQFF. The chain recombines TRBV7-9 with TRBJ2-1; 9 bases line up with TRBD1. The CDR3 has 16 residues. Germline V gene lookup returns CDR1 SEHNR and CDR2 FQNEAQ (reference sequence). Trimming removed 0 bases from V and 2 bases from J; junction bases left unmatched: 2.

This clonotype was counted between two and nine times. This rearrangement joins TRBV5-5 to TRBJ1-5; 7 bases line up with TRBD1. V shed 10 bases, J shed 8 bases, and the junction held 9 bases outside the gene matches. This CDR3 contains 12 residues. Germline V gene sequence: CDR1 SGHKS, CDR2 YYEKEE (reference sequence). The CDR3 protein is CAGGTANEPQHF. The CDR3 DNA is TGTGCCGGGGGGACAGCGAATGAGCCCCAGCATTTT.

The table lists this clonotype with a few counts. The chain combines TRBV2 with TRBJ2-4, with 9 nucleotides matching TRBD1. This CDR3 has 18 residues. V was pared by 6 bases and J by 0 bases, with 12 bases of the junction left unmatched. CDR1 and CDR2 (germline): SNHLY, FYNNEI. In DNA form, the CDR3 reads TGTGCCAGCAGACTGACACAGGGGGCATCAAAAGCCAAAAACATTCAGTACTTC. Protein sequence: CASRLTQGASKAKNIQYF.

The chain carries TRBV20-1 and TRBJ1-2; the D is unclear. The germline CDR1 and CDR2 sequences are DFQATT and SNEGSKA (reference sequence). Trimming shortened V by 4 bases and J by 2 bases, and 17 bases separated the two germline ends. The CDR3 runs 15 residues. In DNA form, the CDR3 reads TGCAGTGCTACGATAGCCGGGGTCTGGAACTATGGCTACACCTTC. Protein product: CSATIAGVWNYGYTF.

This clonotype was recorded once. A junction end diverges from the germline sequence, so it may reflect a read error. The V gene is TRBV4-2, the J gene TRBJ1-2; D uncertain. The germline gives CDR1 LGHNA, CDR2 YNFKEQ. This CDR3 spans 15 amino acids. CDR3 protein: CASSQAKDEAYGNTF. The CDR3 DNA is TGTGCCAGCAGCCAAGCTAAGGATGAAGCCTATGGCAACACCTTC.